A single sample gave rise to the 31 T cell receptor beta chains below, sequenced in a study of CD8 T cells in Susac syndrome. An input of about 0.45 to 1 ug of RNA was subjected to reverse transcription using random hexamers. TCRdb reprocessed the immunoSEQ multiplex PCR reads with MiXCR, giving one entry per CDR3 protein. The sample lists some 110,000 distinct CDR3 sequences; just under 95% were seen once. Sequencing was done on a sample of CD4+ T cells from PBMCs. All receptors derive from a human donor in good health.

For the CDR3, the DNA is TGCAGTGCTAGACGTTCGGGGGCGAGGGATCAGCCCCAGCATTTT. Translating it yields CSARRSGARDQPQHF. This chain connects TRBV20-1 to TRBJ1-5, with a tentative D call TRBD1 (6 bases). Trimming stripped 2 bases from V and 5 bases from J, with 16 bases between. The germline V gene encodes CDR1 DFQATT and CDR2 SNEGSKA (reference sequence). The CDR3 has 15 residues.

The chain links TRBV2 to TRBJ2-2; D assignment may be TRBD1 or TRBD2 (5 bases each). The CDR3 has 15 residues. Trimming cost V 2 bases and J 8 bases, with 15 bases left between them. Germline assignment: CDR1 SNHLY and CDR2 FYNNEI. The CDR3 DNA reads TGTGCCAGCAGTGAATTCCGGGACCTACCTGGGGAGCTGTTTTTT. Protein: CASSEFRDLPGELFF.

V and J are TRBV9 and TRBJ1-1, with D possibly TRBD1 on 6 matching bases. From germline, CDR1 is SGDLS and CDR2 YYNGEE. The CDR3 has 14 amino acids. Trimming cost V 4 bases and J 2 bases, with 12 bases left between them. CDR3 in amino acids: CASSYRQANTEAFF. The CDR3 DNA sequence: TGTGCCAGCAGCTACCGACAGGCAAACACTGAAGCTTTCTTT.

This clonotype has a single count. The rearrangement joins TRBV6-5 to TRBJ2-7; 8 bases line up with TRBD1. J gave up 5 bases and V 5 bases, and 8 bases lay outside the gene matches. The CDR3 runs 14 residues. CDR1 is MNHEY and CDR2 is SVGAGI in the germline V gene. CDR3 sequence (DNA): TGTGCCAGCAGTCCCAGGACAGGGTTGAACGAGCAGTACTTC. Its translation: CASSPRTGLNEQYF.

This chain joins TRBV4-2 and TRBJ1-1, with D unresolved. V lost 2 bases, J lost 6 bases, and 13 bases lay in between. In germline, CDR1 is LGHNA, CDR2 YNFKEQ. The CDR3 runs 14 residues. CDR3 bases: TGTGCCAGCAGCCAACGCCAGTATCCCCCTGAAGCTTTCTTT. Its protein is CASSQRQYPPEAFF.

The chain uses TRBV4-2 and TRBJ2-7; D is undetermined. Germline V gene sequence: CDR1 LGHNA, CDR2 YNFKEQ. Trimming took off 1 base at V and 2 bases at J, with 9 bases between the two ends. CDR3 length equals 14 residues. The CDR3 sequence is CASSQADATYEQYF. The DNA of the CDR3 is TGTGCCAGCAGCCAAGCGGACGCCACCTACGAGCAGTACTTC.

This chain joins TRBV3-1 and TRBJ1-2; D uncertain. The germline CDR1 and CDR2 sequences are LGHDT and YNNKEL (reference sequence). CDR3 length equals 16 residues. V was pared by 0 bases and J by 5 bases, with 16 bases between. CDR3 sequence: CASSQEMRVGGYGYTF. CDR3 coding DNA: TGTGCCAGCAGCCAAGAAATGCGGGTGGGAGGATATGGCTACACCTTC.

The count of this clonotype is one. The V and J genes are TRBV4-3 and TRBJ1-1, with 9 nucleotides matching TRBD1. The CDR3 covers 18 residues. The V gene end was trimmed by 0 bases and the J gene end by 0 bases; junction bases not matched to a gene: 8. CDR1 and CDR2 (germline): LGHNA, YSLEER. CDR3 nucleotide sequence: TGCGCCAGCAGCCAAGAGGCCCCTAGGACAGGGGTGAACACTGAAGCTTTCTTT. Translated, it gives CASSQEAPRTGVNTEAFF.

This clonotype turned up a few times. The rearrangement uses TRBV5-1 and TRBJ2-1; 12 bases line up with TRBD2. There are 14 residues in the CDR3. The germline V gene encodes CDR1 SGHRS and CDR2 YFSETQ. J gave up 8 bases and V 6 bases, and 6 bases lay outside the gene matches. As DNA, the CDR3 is TGCGCCAGCAAGGTAAGACTAGCGGGAGATGAGCAGTTCTTC. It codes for CASKVRLAGDEQFF. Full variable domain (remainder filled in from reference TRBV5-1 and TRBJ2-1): KAGVTQTPRYLIKTRGQQVTLSCSPISGHRSVSWYQQTPGQGLQFLFEYFSETQRNKGNFPGRFSGRQFSNSRSEMNVSTLELGDSALYLCASKVRLAGDEQFFGPGTRLTVL.

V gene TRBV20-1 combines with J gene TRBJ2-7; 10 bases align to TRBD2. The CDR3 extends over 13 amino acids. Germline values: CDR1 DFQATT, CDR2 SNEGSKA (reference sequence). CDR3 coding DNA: TGCGGATGGGGGGCTAGCGGGAGTGGGGAGCAGTACTTC. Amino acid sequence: CGWGASGSGEQYF.

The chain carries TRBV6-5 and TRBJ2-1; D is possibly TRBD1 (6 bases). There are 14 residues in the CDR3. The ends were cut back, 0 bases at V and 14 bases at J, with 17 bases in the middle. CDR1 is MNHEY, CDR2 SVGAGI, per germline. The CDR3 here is CASSYSQGTRREFF. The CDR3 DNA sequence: TGTGCCAGCAGTTACTCGCAGGGGACACGTAGGGAGTTCTTC.

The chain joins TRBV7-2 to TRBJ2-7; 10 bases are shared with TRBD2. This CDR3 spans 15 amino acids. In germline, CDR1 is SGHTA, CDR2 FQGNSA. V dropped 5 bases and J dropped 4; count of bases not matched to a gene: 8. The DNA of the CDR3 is TGTGCCAGCAGCCCCGGACTAGCGGCGAGGTACGAGCAGTACTTC. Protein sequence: CASSPGLAARYEQYF.

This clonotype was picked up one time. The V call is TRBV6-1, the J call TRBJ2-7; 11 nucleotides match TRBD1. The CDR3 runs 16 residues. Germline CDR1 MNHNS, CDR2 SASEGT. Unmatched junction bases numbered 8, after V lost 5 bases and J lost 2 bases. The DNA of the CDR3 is TGTGCCAGCAGTCCAAGTCAGGGACAGGGGGCCTACGAGCAGTACTTC. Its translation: CASSPSQGQGAYEQYF.

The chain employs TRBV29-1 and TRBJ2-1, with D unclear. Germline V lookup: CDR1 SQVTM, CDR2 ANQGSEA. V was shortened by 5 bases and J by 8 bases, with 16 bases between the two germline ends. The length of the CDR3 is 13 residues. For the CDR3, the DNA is TGCAGCGTTCCTAAGACCCGCGCCGATGAGCAGTTCTTC. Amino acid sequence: CSVPKTRADEQFF.

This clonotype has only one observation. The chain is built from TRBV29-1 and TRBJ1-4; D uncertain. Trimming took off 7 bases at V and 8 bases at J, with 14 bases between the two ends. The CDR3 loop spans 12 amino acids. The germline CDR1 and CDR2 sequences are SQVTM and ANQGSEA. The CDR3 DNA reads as TGCAGCGCTCGGGTCTCCGAGGAAAAACTGTTTTTT. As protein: CSARVSEEKLFF.

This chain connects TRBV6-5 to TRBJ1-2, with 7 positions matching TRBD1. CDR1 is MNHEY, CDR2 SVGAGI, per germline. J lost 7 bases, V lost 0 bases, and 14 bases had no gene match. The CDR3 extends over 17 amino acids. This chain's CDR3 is CASSYSPFDRAVGGYTF. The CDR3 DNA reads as TGTGCCAGCAGTTACTCGCCTTTCGACAGGGCGGTAGGTGGCTACACCTTC.

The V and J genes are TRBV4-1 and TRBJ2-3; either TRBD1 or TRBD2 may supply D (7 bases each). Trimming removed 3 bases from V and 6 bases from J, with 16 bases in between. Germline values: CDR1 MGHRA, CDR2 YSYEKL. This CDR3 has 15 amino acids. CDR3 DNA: TGCGCCAGCAGCCAGATAGACAGGGAGGGGGATACGCAGTATTTT. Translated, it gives CASSQIDREGDTQYF.

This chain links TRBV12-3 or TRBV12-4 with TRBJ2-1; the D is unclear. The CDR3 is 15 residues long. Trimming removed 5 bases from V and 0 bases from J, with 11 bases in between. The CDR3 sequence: CASSPGGLSYNEQFF. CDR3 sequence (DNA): TGTGCCAGCAGTCCGGGCGGCCTCTCCTACAATGAGCAGTTCTTC.

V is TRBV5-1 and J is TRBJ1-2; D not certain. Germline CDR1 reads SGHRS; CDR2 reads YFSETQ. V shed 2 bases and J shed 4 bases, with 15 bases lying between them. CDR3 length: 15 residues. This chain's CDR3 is CASSLGTGRAYGYTF. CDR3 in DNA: TGCGCCAGCAGCTTAGGTACGGGAAGAGCCTATGGCTACACCTTC.

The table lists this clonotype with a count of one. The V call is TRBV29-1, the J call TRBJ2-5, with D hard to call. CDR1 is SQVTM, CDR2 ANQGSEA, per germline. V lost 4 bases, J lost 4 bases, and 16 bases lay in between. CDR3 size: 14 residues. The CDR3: CSVVINVQGETQYF. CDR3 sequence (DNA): TGCAGCGTTGTGATCAATGTCCAAGGAGAGACCCAGTACTTC.

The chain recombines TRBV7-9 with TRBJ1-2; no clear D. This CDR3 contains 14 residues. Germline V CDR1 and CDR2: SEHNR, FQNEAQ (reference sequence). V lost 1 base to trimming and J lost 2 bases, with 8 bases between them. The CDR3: CASSLGEGNYGYTF. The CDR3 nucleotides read TGTGCCAGCAGCTTAGGAGAGGGAAACTATGGCTACACCTTC.

In nucleotides, the CDR3 is TGCAGTGCTAGAGTATCGGGGGAAGGTGGCAATCAGCCCCAGCATTTT. This codes for CSARVSGEGGNQPQHF. The V and J genes are TRBV20-1 and TRBJ1-5; weak D call: TRBD1 (5 bases). Per germline, CDR1 DFQATT and CDR2 SNEGSKA (reference sequence). Trimming left V 1 base short and J 2 bases short, with 15 bases between. The CDR3 loop spans 16 amino acids.

The CDR3 loop is CASSQGGDPYNEQFF. Written as DNA, the CDR3 is TGTGCCAGCAGCCAAGGGGGGGACCCATACAATGAGCAGTTCTTC. The chain employs TRBV3-1 and TRBJ2-1; D might be TRBD2 (6 bases). The CDR3 is 15 residues long. CDR1 and CDR2 (germline): LGHDT, YNNKEL (reference sequence). The ends were cut back, 1 base at V and 4 bases at J, with 11 bases in the middle.

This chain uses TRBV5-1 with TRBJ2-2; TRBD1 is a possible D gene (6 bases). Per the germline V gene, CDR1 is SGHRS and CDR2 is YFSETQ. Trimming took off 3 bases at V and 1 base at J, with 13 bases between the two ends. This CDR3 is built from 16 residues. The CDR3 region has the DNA TGCGCCAGCAGCTCCTCACCGGACAGGAACACCGGGGAGCTGTTTTTT. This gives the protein CASSSSPDRNTGELFF.

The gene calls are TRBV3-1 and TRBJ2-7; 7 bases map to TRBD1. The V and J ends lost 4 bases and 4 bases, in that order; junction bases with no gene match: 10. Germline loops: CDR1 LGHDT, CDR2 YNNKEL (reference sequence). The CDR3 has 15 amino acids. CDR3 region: CASSLWTGGSYEQYF. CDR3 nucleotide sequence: TGTGCCAGCAGCCTCTGGACAGGAGGATCATACGAGCAGTACTTC.

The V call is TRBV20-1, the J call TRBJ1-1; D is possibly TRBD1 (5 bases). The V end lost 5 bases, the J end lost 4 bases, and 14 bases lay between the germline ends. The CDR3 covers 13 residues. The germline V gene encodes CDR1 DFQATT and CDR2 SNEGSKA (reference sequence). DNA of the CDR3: TGCAGTGCTTCAACAGGAGGGTTCACTGAAGCTTTCTTT. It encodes CSASTGGFTEAFF.

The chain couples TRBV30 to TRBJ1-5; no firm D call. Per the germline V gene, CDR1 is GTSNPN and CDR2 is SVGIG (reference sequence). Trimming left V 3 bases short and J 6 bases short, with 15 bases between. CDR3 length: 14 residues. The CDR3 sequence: CAWRGGSGGQPQHF. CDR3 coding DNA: TGTGCCTGGAGGGGCGGGTCAGGTGGTCAGCCCCAGCATTTT.

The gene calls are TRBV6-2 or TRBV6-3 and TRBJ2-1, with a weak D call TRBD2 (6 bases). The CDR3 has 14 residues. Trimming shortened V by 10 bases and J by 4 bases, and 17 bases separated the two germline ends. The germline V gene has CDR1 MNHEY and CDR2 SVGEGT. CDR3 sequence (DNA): TGTGCCACCGTCCCCGGGAGTACTTACAATGAGCAGTTCTTC. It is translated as CATVPGSTYNEQFF.

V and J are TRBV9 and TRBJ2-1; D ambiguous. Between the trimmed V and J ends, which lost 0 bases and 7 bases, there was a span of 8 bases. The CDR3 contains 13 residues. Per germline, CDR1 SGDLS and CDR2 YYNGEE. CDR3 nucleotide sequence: TGTGCCAGCAGCGTAGAATGGGGAAATGAGCAGTTCTTC. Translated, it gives CASSVEWGNEQFF.

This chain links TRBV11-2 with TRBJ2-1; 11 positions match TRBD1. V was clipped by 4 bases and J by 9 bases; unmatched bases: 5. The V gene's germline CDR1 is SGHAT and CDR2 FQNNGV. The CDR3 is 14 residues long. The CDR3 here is CASSSRTGGAEQFF. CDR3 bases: TGTGCCAGCAGCTCCCGGACAGGGGGCGCTGAGCAGTTCTTC. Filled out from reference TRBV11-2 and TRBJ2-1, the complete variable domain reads EAGVAQSPRYKIIEKRQSVAFWCNPISGHATLYWYQQILGQGPKLLIQFQNNGVVDDSQLPKDRFSAERLKGVDSTLKIQPAKLEDSAVYLCASSSRTGGAEQFFGPGTRLTVL.

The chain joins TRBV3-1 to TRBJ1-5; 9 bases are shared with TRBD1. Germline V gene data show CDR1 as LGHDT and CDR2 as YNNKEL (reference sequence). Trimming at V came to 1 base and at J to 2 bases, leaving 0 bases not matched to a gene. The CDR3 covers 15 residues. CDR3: CASSQGTGGNQPQHF. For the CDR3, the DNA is TGTGCCAGCAGCCAAGGGACAGGGGGCAATCAGCCCCAGCATTTT.